A selection of T cell receptor beta chains follows, all from one sample in a study of low-dose radiotherapy and immunotherapy resistance in tumors. TCRdb itself ran the reads through MiXCR, one entry per CDR3 protein. This sample yields 60,000 to 90,000 distinct CDR3 sequences, of which 30% to 40% are seen a single time; around 10% belongs to the top ten. This specimen consisted of PBMCs, obtained before treatment. The receptors derive from a female donor with ovarian cancer. Each CDR3 is given with its conserved first and last residue. The D gene is left open where the match is weak. Clone size is given for some rows only: seen once, a few or many times, or a class if the clone is expanded.

j_call v_call clone_size d_call cdr3_aa cdr3_nt
TRBJ2-2 TRBV19 many TRBD1 CASSATDRAAGELFF TGTGCCAGTAGTGCCACCGACAGGGCCGCCGGGGAGCTGTTTTTT
TRBJ1-1 TRBV19 many TRBD1 CASSEQGAGNTEAFF TGTGCCAGCAGTGAACAGGGGGCAGGGAACACTGAAGCTTTCTTT
TRBJ1-6 TRBV5-6 NA NA CASSLAPNSPLHF TGTGCCAGCAGCTTGGCCCCGAATTCACCCCTCCACTTT
TRBJ1-1 TRBV2 NA NA CASSASGLGGTEAFF TGTGCCAGCAGTGCTAGTGGCCTCGGCGGAACTGAAGCTTTCTTT
TRBJ2-1 TRBV5-4 NA NA CASSWALRGGSYNEQFF TGTGCCAGCAGTTGGGCCCTGCGGGGCGGCTCCTACAATGAGCAGTTCTTC
TRBJ1-6 TRBV27 many NA CASSTRGGSPLHF TGTGCCAGCAGTACGAGGGGCGGTTCACCCCTCCACTTT
TRBJ2-1 TRBV30 many NA CAWSPSGEYEQFF TGTGCCTGGAGTCCTTCTGGGGAGTATGAGCAGTTCTTC
TRBJ2-7 TRBV3-1 few NA CASSAGSLAEQYF TGTGCCAGCAGTGCAGGATCTTTGGCCGAGCAGTACTTC
TRBJ2-5 TRBV12-3/TRBV12-4 NA NA CASSWVQETQYF TGTGCCAGCAGTTGGGTACAAGAGACCCAGTACTTC
TRBJ1-2 TRBV6-6 few NA CASRRRRTDLGGGYTF TGTGCCAGCAGACGACGGAGGACAGACTTAGGGGGGGGCTACACCTTC
TRBJ2-7 TRBV29-1 many TRBD1 CSVPGQGASYEQYF TGCAGCGTTCCGGGACAGGGAGCCTCCTACGAGCAGTACTTC
TRBJ2-3 TRBV29-1 many NA CSVARADTQYF TGCAGCGTTGCACGGGCAGATACGCAGTATTTT
TRBJ1-6 TRBV9 few NA CASSAKVLNSPLHF TGTGCCAGCAGCGCAAAGGTGTTGAATTCACCCCTCCACTTT
TRBJ2-7 TRBV6-1 NA NA CASRSGTGLAYEQYF TGTGCCAGCAGGAGCGGGACAGGACTCGCCTACGAGCAGTACTTC
TRBJ1-1 TRBV28 NA NA CATDLGENTEAFF TGTGCCACCGACCTCGGGGAGAACACTGAAGCTTTCTTT
TRBJ2-7 TRBV5-1 many TRBD1 CASSLRGQGADEQYF TGCGCCAGCAGCTTGAGGGGACAGGGGGCTGACGAGCAGTACTTC
TRBJ2-2 TRBV2 NA NA CASRIGLANTGELFF TGTGCCAGCAGGATCGGGCTAGCTAACACCGGGGAGCTGTTTTTT